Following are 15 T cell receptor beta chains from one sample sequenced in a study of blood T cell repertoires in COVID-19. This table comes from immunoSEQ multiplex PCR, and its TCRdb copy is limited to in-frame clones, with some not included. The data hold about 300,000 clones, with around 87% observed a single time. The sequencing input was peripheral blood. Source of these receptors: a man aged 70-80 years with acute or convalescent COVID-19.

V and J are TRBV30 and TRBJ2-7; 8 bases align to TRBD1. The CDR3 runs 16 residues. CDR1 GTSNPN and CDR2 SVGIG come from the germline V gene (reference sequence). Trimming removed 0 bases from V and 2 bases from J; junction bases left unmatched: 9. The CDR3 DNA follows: TGTGCCTGGAGTGTAGGCGACAGGGGAAATCCCTACGAGCAGTACTTC. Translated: CAWSVGDRGNPYEQYF.

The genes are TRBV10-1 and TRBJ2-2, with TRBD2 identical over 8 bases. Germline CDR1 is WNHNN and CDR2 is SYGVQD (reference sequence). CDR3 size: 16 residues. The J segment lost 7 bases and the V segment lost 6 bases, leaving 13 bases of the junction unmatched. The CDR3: CASSESGSFGVGELFF. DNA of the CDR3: TGCGCCAGCAGCGAAAGCGGGAGTTTTGGTGTCGGGGAGCTGTTTTTT.

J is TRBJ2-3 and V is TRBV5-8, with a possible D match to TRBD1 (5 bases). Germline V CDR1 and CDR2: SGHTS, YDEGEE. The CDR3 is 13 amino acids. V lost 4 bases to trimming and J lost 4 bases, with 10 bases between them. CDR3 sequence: CASSTRASDTQYF. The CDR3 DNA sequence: TGTGCCAGCAGCACCAGGGCGTCAGATACGCAGTATTTT. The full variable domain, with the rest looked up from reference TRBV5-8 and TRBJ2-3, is EAGVTQSPTHLIKTRGQQATLRCSPISGHTSVYWYQQALGLGLQFLLWYDEGEERNRGNFPPRFSGRQFPNYSSELNVNALELEDSALYLCASSTRASDTQYFGPGTRLTVL.

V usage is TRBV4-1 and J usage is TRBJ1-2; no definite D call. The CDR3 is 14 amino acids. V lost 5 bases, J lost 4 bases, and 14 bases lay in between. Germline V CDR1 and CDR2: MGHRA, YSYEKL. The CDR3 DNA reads TGCGCCAGCAGCTTCCCCGGGGAAGTCTATGGCTACACCTTC. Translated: CASSFPGEVYGYTF.

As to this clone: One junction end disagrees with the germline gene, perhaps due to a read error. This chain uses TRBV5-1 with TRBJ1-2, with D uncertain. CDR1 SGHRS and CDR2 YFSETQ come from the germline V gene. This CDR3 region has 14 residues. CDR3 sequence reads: CASSLDSGNSGYTF. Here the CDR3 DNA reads TGCGCCAGCAGCTTGGACAGTGGTAACTCTGGCTACACCTTC.

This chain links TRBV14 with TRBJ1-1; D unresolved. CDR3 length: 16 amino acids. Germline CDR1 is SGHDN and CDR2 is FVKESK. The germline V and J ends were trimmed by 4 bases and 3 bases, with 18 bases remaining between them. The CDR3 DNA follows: TGTGCCAGCAGCCGCTACGTACTGGGAGGAGACACTGAAGCTTTCTTT. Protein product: CASSRYVLGGDTEAFF.

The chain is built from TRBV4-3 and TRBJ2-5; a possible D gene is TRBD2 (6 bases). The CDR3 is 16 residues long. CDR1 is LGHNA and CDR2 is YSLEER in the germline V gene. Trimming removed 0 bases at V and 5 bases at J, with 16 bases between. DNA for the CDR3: TGCGCCAGCAGCCAAGATCGCCTTGGAGGGTCGGAGACCCAGTACTTC. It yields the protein CASSQDRLGGSETQYF.

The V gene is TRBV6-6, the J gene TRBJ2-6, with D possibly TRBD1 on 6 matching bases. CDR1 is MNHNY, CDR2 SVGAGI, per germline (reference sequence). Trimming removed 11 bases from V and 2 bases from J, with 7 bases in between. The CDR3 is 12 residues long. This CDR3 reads CAYRAGANVLTF. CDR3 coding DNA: TGTGCCTACAGGGCTGGGGCCAACGTCCTGACTTTC.

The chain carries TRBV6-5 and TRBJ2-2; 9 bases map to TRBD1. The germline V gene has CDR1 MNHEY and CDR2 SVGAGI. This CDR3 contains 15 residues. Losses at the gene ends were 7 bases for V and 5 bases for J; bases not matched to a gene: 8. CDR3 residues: CASKWGQGKTGELFF. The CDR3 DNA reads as TGTGCCAGCAAGTGGGGACAGGGCAAAACCGGGGAGCTGTTTTTT.

The CDR3 DNA sequence: TGTGCCAGCAGCCATGATCCCCGACAGGGGGAGACCCAGTACTTC. Amino acid sequence: CASSHDPRQGETQYF. The chain combines TRBV3-1 (or the pseudogene TRBV3-2) with TRBJ2-5; 8 bases map to TRBD1. The CDR3 runs to 15 residues. J was trimmed by 5 bases and V by 3 bases; bases with no gene match: 8. CDR1 LGHDT and CDR2 YNNKEL come from the germline V gene (reference sequence).

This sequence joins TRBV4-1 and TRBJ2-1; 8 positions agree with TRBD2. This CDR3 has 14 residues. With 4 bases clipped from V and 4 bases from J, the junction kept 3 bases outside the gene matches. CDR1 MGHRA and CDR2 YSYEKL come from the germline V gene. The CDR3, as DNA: TGCGCCAGCAGCCGTACTAGCGGTTACAATGAGCAGTTCTTC. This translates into CASSRTSGYNEQFF.

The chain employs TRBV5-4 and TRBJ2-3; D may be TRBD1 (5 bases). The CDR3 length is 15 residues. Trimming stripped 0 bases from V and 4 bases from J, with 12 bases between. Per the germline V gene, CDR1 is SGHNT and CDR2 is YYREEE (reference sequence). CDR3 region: CASSLEAGWADTQYF. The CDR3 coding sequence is TGTGCCAGCAGCTTGGAGGCAGGGTGGGCAGATACGCAGTATTTT.

CDR3 coding DNA: TGTGCCAGCTCACCACGGACTATCGGGGTTTTAGAAAAACTGTTTTTT. Residues: CASSPRTIGVLEKLFF. The chain is built from TRBV18 and TRBJ1-4; no clear D. The CDR3 extends over 16 amino acids. Trimming took off 1 base at V and 8 bases at J, with 17 bases between the two ends. Germline CDR1 is KGHSH and CDR2 is LQKENI.

CDR3 amino acids: CASSQDRFAGTGNTIYF. The CDR3 DNA sequence: TGCGCCAGCAGCCAAGATAGATTCGCGGGTACGGGAAACACCATATATTTT. The V call is TRBV4-3, the J call TRBJ1-3; no clear D. The germline V gene encodes CDR1 LGHNA and CDR2 YSLEER. V was pared by 0 bases and J by 4 bases, with 16 bases between. The CDR3 runs to 17 residues.

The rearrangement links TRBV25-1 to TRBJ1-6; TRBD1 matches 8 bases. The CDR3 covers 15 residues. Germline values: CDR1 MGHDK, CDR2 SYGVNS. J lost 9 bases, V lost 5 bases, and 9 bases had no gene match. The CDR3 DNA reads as TGTGCCAGCAGTCCCCTGGACAGGGCGGGTTCACCCCTCCACTTT. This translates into CASSPLDRAGSPLHF.